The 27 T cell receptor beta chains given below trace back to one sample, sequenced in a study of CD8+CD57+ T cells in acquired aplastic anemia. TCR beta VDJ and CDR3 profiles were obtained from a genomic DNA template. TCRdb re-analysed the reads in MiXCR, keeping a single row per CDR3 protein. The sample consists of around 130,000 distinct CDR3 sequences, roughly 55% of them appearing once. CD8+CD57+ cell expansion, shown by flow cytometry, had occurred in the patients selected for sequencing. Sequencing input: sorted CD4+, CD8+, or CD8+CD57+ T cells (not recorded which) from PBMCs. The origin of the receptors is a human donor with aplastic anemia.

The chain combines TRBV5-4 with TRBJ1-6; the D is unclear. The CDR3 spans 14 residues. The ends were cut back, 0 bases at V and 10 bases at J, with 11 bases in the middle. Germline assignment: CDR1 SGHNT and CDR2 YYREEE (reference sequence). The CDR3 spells CASSLGEGDSPLHF. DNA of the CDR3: TGTGCCAGCAGCTTGGGAGAGGGTGACTCACCCCTCCACTTT.

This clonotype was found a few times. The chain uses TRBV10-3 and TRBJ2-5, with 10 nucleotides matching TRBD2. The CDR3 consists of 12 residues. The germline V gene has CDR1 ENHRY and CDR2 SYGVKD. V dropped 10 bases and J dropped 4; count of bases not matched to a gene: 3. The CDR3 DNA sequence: TGTGCCACTCGACTAGCGGGAGAGACCCAGTACTTC. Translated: CATRLAGETQYF.

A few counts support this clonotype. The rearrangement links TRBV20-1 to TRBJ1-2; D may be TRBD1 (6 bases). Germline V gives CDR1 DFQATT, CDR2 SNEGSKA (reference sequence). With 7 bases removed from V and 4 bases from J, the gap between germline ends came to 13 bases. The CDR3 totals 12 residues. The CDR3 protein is CSVPDRIYGYTF. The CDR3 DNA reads TGCAGTGTCCCGGACAGAATCTATGGCTACACCTTC.

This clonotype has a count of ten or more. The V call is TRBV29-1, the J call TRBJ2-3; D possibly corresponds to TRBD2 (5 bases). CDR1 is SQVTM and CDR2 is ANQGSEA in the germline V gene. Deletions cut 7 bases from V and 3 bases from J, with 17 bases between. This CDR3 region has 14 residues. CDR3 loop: CSGDPGVSTDTQYF. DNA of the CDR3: TGCAGCGGAGATCCCGGGGTTAGTACAGATACGCAGTATTTT.

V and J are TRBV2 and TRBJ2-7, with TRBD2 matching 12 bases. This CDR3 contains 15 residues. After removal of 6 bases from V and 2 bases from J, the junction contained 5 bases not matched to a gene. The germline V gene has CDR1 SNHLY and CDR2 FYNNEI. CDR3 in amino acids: CASRTSGGYPYEQYF. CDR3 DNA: TGTGCCAGCAGGACTAGCGGGGGATACCCCTACGAGCAGTACTTC.

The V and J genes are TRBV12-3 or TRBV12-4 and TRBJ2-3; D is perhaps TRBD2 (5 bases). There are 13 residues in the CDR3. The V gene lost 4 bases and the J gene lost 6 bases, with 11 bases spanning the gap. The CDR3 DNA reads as TGTGCCAGCAGTTCACCGGGATCTGATACGCAGTATTTT. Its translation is CASSSPGSDTQYF.

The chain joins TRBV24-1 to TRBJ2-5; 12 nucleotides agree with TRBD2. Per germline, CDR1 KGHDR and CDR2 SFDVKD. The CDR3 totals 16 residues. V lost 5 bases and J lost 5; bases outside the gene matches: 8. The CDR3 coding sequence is TGTGCCACCAGTGGATCTAGCGGGGGGGTTTGGGAGACCCAGTACTTC. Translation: CATSGSSGGVWETQYF.

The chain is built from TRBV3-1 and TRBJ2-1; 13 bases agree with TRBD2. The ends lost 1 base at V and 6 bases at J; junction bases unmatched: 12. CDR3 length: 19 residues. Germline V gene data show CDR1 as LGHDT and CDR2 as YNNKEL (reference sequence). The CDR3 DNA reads TGTGCCAGCAGCCAAGCACTAGCGGGAGGGCCGGGGTCTAGCAATGAGCAGTTCTTC. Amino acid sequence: CASSQALAGGPGSSNEQFF.

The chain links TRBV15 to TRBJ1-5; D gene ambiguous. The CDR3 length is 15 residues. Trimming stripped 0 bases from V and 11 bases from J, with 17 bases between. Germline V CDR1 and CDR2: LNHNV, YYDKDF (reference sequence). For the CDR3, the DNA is TGTGCCACCAGCAGAGACAGAGGTTCTGCGGCGTCCCAGCATTTT. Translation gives CATSRDRGSAASQHF.

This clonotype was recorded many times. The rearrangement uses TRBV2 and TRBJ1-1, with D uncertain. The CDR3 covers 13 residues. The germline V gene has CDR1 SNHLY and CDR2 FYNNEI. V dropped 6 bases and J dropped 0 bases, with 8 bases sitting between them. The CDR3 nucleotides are TGTGCCAGCAGAGGCAGTGTGAACACTGAAGCTTTCTTT. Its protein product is CASRGSVNTEAFF.

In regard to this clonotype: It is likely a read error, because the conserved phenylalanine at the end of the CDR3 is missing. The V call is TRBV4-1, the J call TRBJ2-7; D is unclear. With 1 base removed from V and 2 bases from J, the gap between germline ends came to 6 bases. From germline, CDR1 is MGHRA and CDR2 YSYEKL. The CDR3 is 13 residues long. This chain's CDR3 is CASSQGGTYEQYL. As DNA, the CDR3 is TGCGCCAGCAGCCAAGGTGGTACCTACGAGCAGTACCTC.

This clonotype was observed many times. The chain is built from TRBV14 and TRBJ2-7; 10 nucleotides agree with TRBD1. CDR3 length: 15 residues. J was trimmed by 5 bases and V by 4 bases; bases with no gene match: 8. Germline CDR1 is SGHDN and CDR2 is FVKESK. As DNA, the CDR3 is TGTGCCAGCAGCCCTCGACAGGGGGCGCCTAACGAGCAGTACTTC. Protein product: CASSPRQGAPNEQYF.

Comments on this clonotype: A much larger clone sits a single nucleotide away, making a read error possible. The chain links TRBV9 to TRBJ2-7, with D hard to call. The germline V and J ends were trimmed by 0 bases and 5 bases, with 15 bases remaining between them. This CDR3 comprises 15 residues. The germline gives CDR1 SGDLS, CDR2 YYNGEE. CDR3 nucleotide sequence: TGTGCCAGCAGCGTAGGCCCTTCGGTGTCCCACGAGCAGTACTTC. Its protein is CASSVGPSVSHEQYF.

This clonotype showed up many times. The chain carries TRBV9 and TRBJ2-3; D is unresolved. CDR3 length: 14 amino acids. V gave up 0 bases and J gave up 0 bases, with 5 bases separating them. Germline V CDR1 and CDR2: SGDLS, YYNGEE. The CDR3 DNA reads TGTGCCAGCAGCGTAGACGGCAGCACAGATACGCAGTATTTT. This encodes CASSVDGSTDTQYF.

The CDR3 protein is CASRETGVHTGELFF. CDR3 DNA: TGTGCCAGCAGGGAGACAGGGGTGCACACCGGGGAGCTGTTTTTT. The chain uses TRBV2 and TRBJ2-2, with 8 bases identical to TRBD1. Germline CDR1 reads SNHLY; CDR2 reads FYNNEI. The CDR3 covers 15 residues. Trimming removed 6 bases from V and 3 bases from J; junction bases left unmatched: 6.

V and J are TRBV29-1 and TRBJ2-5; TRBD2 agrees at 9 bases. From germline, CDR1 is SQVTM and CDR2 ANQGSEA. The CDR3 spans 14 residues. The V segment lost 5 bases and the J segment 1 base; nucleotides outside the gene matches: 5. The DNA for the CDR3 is TGCAGCGTTAAAGTACTAGCGGGCCAAGAGACCCAGTACTTC. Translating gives CSVKVLAGQETQYF.

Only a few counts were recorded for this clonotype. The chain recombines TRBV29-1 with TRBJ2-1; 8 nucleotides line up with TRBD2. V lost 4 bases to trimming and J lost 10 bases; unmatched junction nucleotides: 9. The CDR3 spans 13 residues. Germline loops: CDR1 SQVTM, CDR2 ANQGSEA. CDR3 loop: CSVAGSGKSEQFF. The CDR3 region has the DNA TGCAGCGTTGCAGGTAGCGGGAAATCAGAGCAGTTCTTC.

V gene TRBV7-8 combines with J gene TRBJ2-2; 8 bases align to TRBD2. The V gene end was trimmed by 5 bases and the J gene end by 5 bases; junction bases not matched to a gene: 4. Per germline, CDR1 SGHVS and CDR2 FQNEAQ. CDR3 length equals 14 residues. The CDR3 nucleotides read TGTGCCAGCAGCCGGGGGGGCAGAACCGGGGAGCTGTTTTTT. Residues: CASSRGGRTGELFF.

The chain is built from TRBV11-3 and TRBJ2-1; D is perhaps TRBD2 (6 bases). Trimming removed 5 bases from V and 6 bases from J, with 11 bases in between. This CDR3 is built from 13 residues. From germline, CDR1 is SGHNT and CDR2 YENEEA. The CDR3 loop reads CASSGSGFNEQFF. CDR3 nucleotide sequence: TGTGCCAGCAGCGGGAGCGGGTTCAATGAGCAGTTCTTC.

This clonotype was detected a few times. CDR3 in amino acids: CASRSGTNYEQYF. The CDR3 nucleotides read TGTGCCAGCAGGTCCGGGACAAACTACGAGCAGTACTTC. This chain links TRBV5-8 with TRBJ2-7; perhaps TRBD1 as D (6 bases). Per germline, CDR1 SGHTS and CDR2 YDEGEE. The CDR3 consists of 13 residues. With 5 bases removed from V and 3 bases from J, the gap between germline ends came to 12 bases.

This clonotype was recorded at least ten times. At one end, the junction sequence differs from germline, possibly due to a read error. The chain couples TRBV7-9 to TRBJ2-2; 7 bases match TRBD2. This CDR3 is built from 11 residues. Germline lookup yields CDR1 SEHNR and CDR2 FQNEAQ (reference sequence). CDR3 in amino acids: CASSSTGGLFF. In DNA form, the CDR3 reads TGTGCCAGCAGCTCGACGGGGGGGCTGTTTTTT.

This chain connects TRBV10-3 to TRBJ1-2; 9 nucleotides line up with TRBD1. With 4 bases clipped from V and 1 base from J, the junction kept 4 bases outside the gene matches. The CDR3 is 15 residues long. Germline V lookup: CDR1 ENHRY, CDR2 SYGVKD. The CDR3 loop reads CAISVGTGSNYGYTF. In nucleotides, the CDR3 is TGTGCCATCAGTGTTGGGACAGGGAGTAACTATGGCTACACCTTC.

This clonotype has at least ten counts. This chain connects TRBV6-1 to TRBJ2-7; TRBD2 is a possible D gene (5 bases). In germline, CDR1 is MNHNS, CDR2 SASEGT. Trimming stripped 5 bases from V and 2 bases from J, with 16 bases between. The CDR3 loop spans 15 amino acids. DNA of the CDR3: TGTGCCAGCAGTCCCTCGGGGTATGGGACCTACGAGCAGTACTTC. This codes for CASSPSGYGTYEQYF.

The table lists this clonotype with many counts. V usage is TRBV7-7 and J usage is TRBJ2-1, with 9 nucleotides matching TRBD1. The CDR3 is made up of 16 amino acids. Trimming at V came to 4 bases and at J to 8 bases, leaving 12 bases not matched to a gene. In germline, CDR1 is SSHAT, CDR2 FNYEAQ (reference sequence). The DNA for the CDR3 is TGTGCCAGCAGCTCACGGGACAGGGCCCGAGGGGATGAGCAGTTCTTC. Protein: CASSSRDRARGDEQFF. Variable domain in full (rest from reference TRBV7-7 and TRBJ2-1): GAGVSQSPRYKVTKRGQDVTLRCDPISSHATLYWYQQALGQGPEFLTYFNYEAQPDKSGLPSDRFSAERPEGSISTLTIQRTEQRDSAMYRCASSSRDRARGDEQFFGPGTRLTVL.

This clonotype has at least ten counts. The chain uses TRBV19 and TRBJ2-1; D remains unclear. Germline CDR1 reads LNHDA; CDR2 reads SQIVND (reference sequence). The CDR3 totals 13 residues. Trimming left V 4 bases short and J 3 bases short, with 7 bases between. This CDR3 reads CASSSSLYNEQFF. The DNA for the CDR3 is TGTGCCAGTAGTAGTTCGCTCTACAATGAGCAGTTCTTC.

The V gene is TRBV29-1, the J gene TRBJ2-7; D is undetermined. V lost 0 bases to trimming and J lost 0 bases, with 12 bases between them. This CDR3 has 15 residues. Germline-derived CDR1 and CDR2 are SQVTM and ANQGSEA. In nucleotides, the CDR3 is TGCAGCGTTGAAGAAGTACAGTCGGGCTCCTACGAGCAGTACTTC. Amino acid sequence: CSVEEVQSGSYEQYF.

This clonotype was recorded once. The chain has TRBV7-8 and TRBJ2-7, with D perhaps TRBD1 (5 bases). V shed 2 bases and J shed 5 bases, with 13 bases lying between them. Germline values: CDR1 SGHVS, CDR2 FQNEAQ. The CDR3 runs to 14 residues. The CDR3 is CASSLNRPGDEQYF. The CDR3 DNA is TGTGCCAGCAGCTTAAACAGGCCGGGCGACGAGCAGTACTTC.